This entry concerns a single TCR beta chain. Antigen unknown. This record belongs to a study of vaccination and CD4 T cells after COVID-19. This CDR3 has 16 amino acids. Per the germline V gene, CDR1 is MNHNS and CDR2 is SASEGT. V was pared by 6 bases and J by 7 bases, with 11 bases of the junction left unmatched. An Oncomine TCR Beta short-read assay was used to sequence the DNA from cultured CD4+ T cells. One entry per CDR3 protein, called by TCRdb with MiXCR from the PCR reads. The sample lists about 26,000 distinct CDR3 sequences; roughly 50% were seen once. Documented treatment: roughly ten-day PBMC culture with coronavirus spike peptide pools or control peptides (ViraFEST assay).

The chain recombines TRBV6-1 with TRBJ1-6; 8 nucleotides agree with TRBD1. The TCR comes from a human donor who received a COVID-19 vaccine. The sample consisted of CD4+ T cells from blood, cultured in vitro, taken before SARS-CoV-2 vaccination. CDR3 in DNA: TGTGCCAGCAGCGACAGGACAGGGAGAATGAATTCACCCCTCCACTTT. This codes for CASSDRTGRMNSPLHF.